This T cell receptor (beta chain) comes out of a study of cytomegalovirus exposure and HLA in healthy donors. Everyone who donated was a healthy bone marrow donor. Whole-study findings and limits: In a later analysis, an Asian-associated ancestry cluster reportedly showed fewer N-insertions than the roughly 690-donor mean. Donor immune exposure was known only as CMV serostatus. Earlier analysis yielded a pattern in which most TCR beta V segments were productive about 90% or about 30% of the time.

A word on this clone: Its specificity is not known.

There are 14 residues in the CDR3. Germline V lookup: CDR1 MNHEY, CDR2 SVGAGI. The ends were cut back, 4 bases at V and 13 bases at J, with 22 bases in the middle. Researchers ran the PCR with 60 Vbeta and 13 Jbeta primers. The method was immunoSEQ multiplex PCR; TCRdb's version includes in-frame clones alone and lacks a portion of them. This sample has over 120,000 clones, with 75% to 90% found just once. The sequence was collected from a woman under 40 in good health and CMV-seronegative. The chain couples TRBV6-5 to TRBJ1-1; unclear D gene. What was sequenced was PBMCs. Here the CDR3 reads CASSSPRLSLPGFF. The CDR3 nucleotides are TGTGCCAGCAGTTCCCCCCGGCTCTCCCTGCCGGGTTTCTTT.